This T cell receptor beta chain was documented in a study of cytomegalovirus exposure and HLA in healthy donors. Germline V gene data show CDR1 as SGHVS and CDR2 as FNYEAQ. This CDR3 comprises 13 residues. V was clipped by 5 bases and J by 6 bases, with 13 bases between them. Broader study findings: There were some public TCRs occurring in many donors, but most TCR sequences were rare. For presence/absence analyses, sequencing depth was assumed to be roughly uniform across donors.

The primer mix had 60 Vbeta and 13 Jbeta primers. Assay used: immunoSEQ multiplex PCR; TCRdb lists only in-frame clones, some missing. This table has 110,000 or so clones, 75% appearing once. A remark on this clone: Antigen unknown.

The source of this sequence is a woman in her thirties or forties in good health and CMV-seropositive. The sample taken for sequencing was PBMCs. The chain uses TRBV7-6 and TRBJ1-1, with a tentative D call TRBD1 (6 bases). DNA for the CDR3: TGTGCCAGCAGCGAGATTACAGGGTCTGAAGCTTTCTTT. It yields the protein CASSEITGSEAFF.